Listed below are T cell receptor beta chains from one sample, sequenced in a study of blood T cell repertoires in COVID-19. Assay used: immunoSEQ multiplex PCR; TCRdb lists only in-frame clones, some missing. Among over 90,000 clones, approximately 84% were seen once, and the ten largest hold around 10%. Sequencing input: peripheral blood. These receptors originate from a man aged 40-50 years with active or convalescent COVID-19. Each CDR3 is given with its conserved first and last residue. Fields, in order: J gene, D gene, clone size, V gene, CDR3 DNA, CDR3 protein. A D gene is named only where the DNA matches it firmly. Rows may omit the clone size; those that give it use once, few, many or a size class.

>TRBJ2-6|NA|many|TRBV27
TGTGCCAGCAGTTTAGACGGGTTCGGCTCTGGGGCCAACGTCCTGACTTTC
CASSLDGFGSGANVLTF
>TRBJ2-2|TRBD1|few|TRBV5-1
TGCGCCAGCAGCTCTGGACAGGGCACCGGGGAGCTGTTTTTT
CASSSGQGTGELFF
>TRBJ2-3|TRBD1|NA|TRBV11-1
TGTGCCAGCAGCTTTCAACAGGGGAATACGCAGTATTTT
CASSFQQGNTQYF
>TRBJ2-2|NA|NA|TRBV2
TGTGCCAGCAGTCCCAGGGGCGGCACCGGGGAGCTGTTTTTT
CASSPRGGTGELFF
>TRBJ1-6|NA|NA|TRBV5-4
TGTGCCAGCAGCTTGGAGGAGGATTCACCCCTCCACTTT
CASSLEEDSPLHF
>TRBJ1-5|NA|once|TRBV6-6
TGTGCCAGCAGTTCTAATCAGCCCCAGCATTTT
CASSSNQPQHF
>TRBJ2-1|NA|NA|TRBV5-4
TGTGCCAGCAGCTTCCCAGGTCCAGCCATCAATGAGCAGTTCTTC
CASSFPGPAINEQFF
>TRBJ2-7|NA|NA|TRBV19
TGTGCCAGTAGCCCGGGTCCCCCAAACGAGCAGTACTTC
CASSPGPPNEQYF
>TRBJ2-5|NA|NA|TRBV14
TGTGCCAGCAGCCCGGGGTGGGCCCGAGAGACCCAGTACTTC
CASSPGWARETQYF
>TRBJ1-1|NA|once|TRBV6-1
TGTGCCAGCAGTGAACGTAGTGGTCTTAGAGGCACTGAAGCTTTCTTT
CASSERSGLRGTEAFF
>TRBJ1-1|NA|NA|TRBV12-1
TGTGCCAGCAGCTCAAACTGGAGCGGCGATGAAGCTTTCTTT
CASSSNWSGDEAFF
>TRBJ2-1|NA|NA|TRBV4-2
TGTGCCAGCAGCCAAGTGGGGGGAAACAATGAGCAGTTCTTC
CASSQVGGNNEQFF
>TRBJ2-6|NA|NA|TRBV27
TGTGCCAGCAGGTACAGATCTGGGGCCAACGTCCTGACTTTC
CASRYRSGANVLTF
>TRBJ1-1|TRBD1|NA|TRBV7-9
TGTGCCAGCAGCAAGGGACAGGGGGCATGGACTGAAGCTTTCTTT
CASSKGQGAWTEAFF
>TRBJ2-1|NA|NA|TRBV6-5
TGTGCCAGCAGCCCCCCGGAGGGGGCAGGTGAGCAGTTCTTC
CASSPPEGAGEQFF
>TRBJ2-5|NA|NA|TRBV5-1
TGCGCCAGCAGCTCGGGGGTTGGGGATTTCTTAAAAGAGACCCAGTACTTC
CASSSGVGDFLKETQYF
>TRBJ1-2|NA|NA|TRBV7-2
TGTGCCAGCAGTTACTTACCCGATAACTATGGCTACACCTTC
CASSYLPDNYGYTF
>TRBJ1-5|TRBD1|NA|TRBV30
TGTGCCTGGAGTTCCGGGACAGGGAACAATCAGCCCCAGCATTTT
CAWSSGTGNNQPQHF
>TRBJ2-2|TRBD1|NA|TRBV27
TGTGCCAGCAGTTCTATCTCGGGGACAGGGGGGTGGGTTGGCACCGGGGAGCTGTTTTTT
CASSSISGTGGWVGTGELFF
>TRBJ2-1|NA|NA|TRBV6-5
TGTGCCAGCAGTTTCAGGGGAAATGAGCAGTTCTTC
CASSFRGNEQFF
>TRBJ2-3|TRBD2|NA|TRBV3-1/TRBV3-2
TGTGCCAGCAGCCAAGTCGGGGGGGGCAGCACAGATACGCAGTATTTT
CASSQVGGGSTDTQYF
>TRBJ1-5|NA|NA|TRBV30
TGTGCCTGGAGTGCAGTGAGTAGTTCGGGGCCCCAGCATTTT
CAWSAVSSSGPQHF
>TRBJ2-2|NA|NA|TRBV7-9
TGTGCCAGCACCAAGGCCAGGGGCCACGGGGAGCTGTTTTTT
CASTKARGHGELFF
>TRBJ1-1|NA|NA|TRBV5-1
TGCGCCAGCAGGCAAAGGGACAATTTTCCGGCTTTCTTT
CASRQRDNFPAFF
>TRBJ2-7|TRBD1|NA|TRBV18
TGTGCCAGCTCACCATGGGGACAGGGGCGCGAGCAGTACTTC
CASSPWGQGREQYF
>TRBJ1-6|TRBD1|NA|TRBV5-4
TGTGCCAGCAGCTTGGGGGACAGGGATTCACCCCTCCACTTT
CASSLGDRDSPLHF
>TRBJ1-1|NA|NA|TRBV4-1
TGCGCCAGCAGCCAGGTACGTAAGGAGCTCCTTCCCCGTGAAGCTTTCTTT
CASSQVRKELLPREAFF
>TRBJ2-5|NA|NA|TRBV12-3/TRBV12-4
TGTGCCAGCAGTTGGAGCGGAGAGACCCAGTACTTC
CASSWSGETQYF
>TRBJ2-7|TRBD1|NA|TRBV6-5
TGTGCCAGCAGGGGCCGGGACAGGGGTTTCGAGCAGTACTTC
CASRGRDRGFEQYF
>TRBJ1-6|TRBD1|NA|TRBV19
TGTGCCAGCAATCAGGGGGGAGGAAATTCACCCCTCCACTTT
CASNQGGGNSPLHF
>TRBJ2-1|TRBD1|once|TRBV14
TGTGCCAGCAGCGTACAGGGGATAGGGGCGGGTGAGCAGTTCTTC
CASSVQGIGAGEQFF
>TRBJ2-5|NA|NA|TRBV28
TGTGCCAGCAGTGAGGGTCTAAGGACCCAGTACTTC
CASSEGLRTQYF
>TRBJ2-7|TRBD1|NA|TRBV5-1
TGCGCCAGCAGCCGGGGACAGGGTGACGAGCAGTACTTC
CASSRGQGDEQYF
>TRBJ1-3|TRBD1|NA|TRBV3-1/TRBV3-2
TGTGCCAGCAGACCTACAGGGGTCTCTGGAAACACCATATATTTT
CASRPTGVSGNTIYF
>TRBJ2-3|TRBD1|many|TRBV7-9
TGTGCCAGCAGACCCGGGACAGACAGAGATACGCAGTATTTT
CASRPGTDRDTQYF
>TRBJ1-6|NA|once|TRBV27
TGTGCCAGCAGGCACTTAGAATCACCCCTCCACTTT
CASRHLESPLHF
>TRBJ2-7|TRBD1|NA|TRBV5-1
TGCGCCAGCAGCGGCGACAGGGCAAGCTCCTACGAGCAGTACTTC
CASSGDRASSYEQYF
>TRBJ2-1|TRBD2|NA|TRBV9
TGTGCCAGCAGCGTAGCTGCCTTCGGGCTAGCGGACCCACGGAATTACAATGAGCAGTTCTTC
CASSVAAFGLADPRNYNEQFF
>TRBJ1-1|NA|NA|TRBV4-3
TGCGCCAGCAGCCTAACAGGGAACACTGAAGCTTTCTTT
CASSLTGNTEAFF
>TRBJ1-1|TRBD1|once|TRBV6-5
TGTGCCAGCAGGAGGGTTGACAGGGATGCTGAAGCTTTCTTT
CASRRVDRDAEAFF
>TRBJ1-1|NA|NA|TRBV29-1
TGCAGCGTTGAAAAACAGGAAAACACTGAAGCTTTCTTT
CSVEKQENTEAFF
>TRBJ2-7|NA|NA|TRBV27
TGTGCCAGCAGTTTTGGGCCTGGCGCAGGGAACGAGCAGTACTTC
CASSFGPGAGNEQYF
>TRBJ2-5|NA|NA|TRBV9
TGTGCCAGCAGCGTAACGGCAGGGTACCGAGAGACCCAGTACTTC
CASSVTAGYRETQYF
>TRBJ1-4|NA|NA|TRBV12-5
TGTGCTAGTGGTTTTGCCGAGGGAGAAAAACTGTTTTTT
CASGFAEGEKLFF
>TRBJ2-3|NA|NA|TRBV5-1
TGCGCCAGCAGCTTGGCCACGAGAACAGATACGCAGTATTTT
CASSLATRTDTQYF
>TRBJ2-2|NA|NA|TRBV19
TGTGCCAGTAGTATAGATGGCGGACAAACCGGGGAGCTGTTTTTT
CASSIDGGQTGELFF
>TRBJ2-7|NA|NA|TRBV11-2
TGTGCCAGCAGCTTAGCGGGATGGAGCTCCTACGAGCAGTACTTC
CASSLAGWSSYEQYF
>TRBJ2-3|TRBD2|NA|TRBV5-1
TGCGCCAGCAGCTTCTGGGGAGGGGCAAGCGATACGCAGTATTTT
CASSFWGGASDTQYF
>TRBJ2-5|NA|NA|TRBV5-6
TGTGCCAGCAGCTCCGGACAGAACATGGCTCCAGGGACCCAGTACTTC
CASSSGQNMAPGTQYF
>TRBJ1-6|NA|NA|TRBV2
TGTGCCAGCAGCAGGGGTCTCGATAATTCACCCCTCCACTTT
CASSRGLDNSPLHF
>TRBJ2-7|NA|NA|TRBV5-1
TGCGCCAGCAGCCGCCTCGACAGAGCCTACGAGCAGTACTTC
CASSRLDRAYEQYF
>TRBJ2-6|NA|NA|TRBV6-5
TGTGCCAGCAGTTACTCGGACGGGGTTGGAGCCAACGTCCTGACTTTC
CASSYSDGVGANVLTF
>TRBJ1-1|NA|NA|TRBV5-6
TGTGCCAGCAGCGCAGGGATTGAAGCTTTCTTT
CASSAGIEAFF
>TRBJ2-2|TRBD1|NA|TRBV7-2
TGTGCCAGCAGCCCAGCCGGGACAGTAACCACCGGGGAGCTGTTTTTT
CASSPAGTVTTGELFF
>TRBJ2-3|TRBD2|NA|TRBV7-3
TGTGCCAGCAGCTTTGGGACTAGCGGAGGCACAGATACGCAGTATTTT
CASSFGTSGGTDTQYF